The TCR beta chain under discussion was sequenced for a study of blood T cell repertoires in COVID-19. Per the original data handling: Estimation of nucleated cell counts was performed using reference gene primer amplification. TCRdb's table, derived via immunoSEQ multiplex PCR, lists solely in-frame clones and lacks some. V, J and clone size derive from that table, while D and trimming were established from the DNA sequence. The sample shows approximately 120,000 clones, 86% of them seen only once. Per germline, CDR1 SGHTA and CDR2 FQGNSA. With 6 bases removed from V and 2 bases from J, the gap between germline ends came to 6 bases. The CDR3 runs to 12 residues.

The sequencing sample was made of peripheral blood. The TCR was taken from a human donor in a cohort sampled during active COVID-19. J is TRBJ2-3 and V is TRBV7-2; D remains unclear. CDR3 sequence (DNA): TGTGCCAGCAGTTTTTACACAGATACGCAGTATTTT. Encoded protein: CASSFYTDTQYF.